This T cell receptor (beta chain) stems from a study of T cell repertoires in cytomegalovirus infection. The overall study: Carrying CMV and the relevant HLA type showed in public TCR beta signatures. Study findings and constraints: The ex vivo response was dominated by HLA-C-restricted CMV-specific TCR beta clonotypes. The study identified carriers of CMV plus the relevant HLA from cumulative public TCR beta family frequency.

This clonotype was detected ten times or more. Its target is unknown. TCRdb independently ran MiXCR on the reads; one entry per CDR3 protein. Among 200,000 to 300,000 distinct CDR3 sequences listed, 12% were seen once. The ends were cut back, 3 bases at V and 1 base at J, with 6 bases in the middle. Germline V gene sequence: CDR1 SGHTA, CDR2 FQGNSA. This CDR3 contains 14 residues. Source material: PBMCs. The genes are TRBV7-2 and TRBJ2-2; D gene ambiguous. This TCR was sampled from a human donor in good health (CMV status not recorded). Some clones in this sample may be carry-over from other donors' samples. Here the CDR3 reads CASSFSQNTGELFF. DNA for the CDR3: TGTGCCAGCAGCTTTTCACAGAACACCGGGGAGCTGTTTTTT.